The source of this TCR beta chain is a study of T cell responses to AZD1222 COVID-19 vaccine. Here immunoSEQ multiplex PCR was the method, and the copy in TCRdb shows in-frame clones only, minus some. The table records tens of thousands of clones, 85% to 90% of them present only once. This TCR derives from an adult in good health. Sequencing used peripheral blood, obtained on day 0 of AZD1222 vaccination.

CDR3 loop: CASSWGQENTEAFF. The CDR3 DNA follows: TGCGCCAGCAGCTGGGGACAGGAAAACACTGAAGCTTTCTTT. The V call is TRBV4-3, the J call TRBJ1-1; 8 bases match TRBD1. V lost 5 bases to trimming and J lost 2 bases; unmatched junction nucleotides: 4. The CDR3 length is 14 residues. Looked up from germline, CDR1 is LGHNA and CDR2 is YSLEER.